These T cell receptor beta chains were read from a single sample in a study of T cells in Graves' hyperthyroidism and ophthalmopathy. Using its own MiXCR run on the multiplex PCR reads, TCRdb lists one record per CDR3 protein. Found here are about 400,000 distinct CDR3 sequences, roughly an eighth of them singletons; the top ten hold 28%. Sequencing was done on a sample of blood. These receptor sequences come from a man in his forties or fifties with Graves' ophthalmopathy. CDR3s include the opening cysteine and the closing phenylalanine or tryptophan. Each record gives: CDR3 protein, CDR3 DNA, D gene, clone size, V gene, J gene. D genes are given only for firm matches. Expanded clones are given a class, and other clones once, few, many or no size at all.

CDR3aa: CATSRDGRTEAFF; CDR3nt: TGTGCCACCAGCAGAGATGGACGGACTGAAGCTTTCTTT; d_gene: NA; abundance: many; v_gene: TRBV15; j_gene: TRBJ1-1
CDR3aa: CSVEAWTASSYEQYF; CDR3nt: TGCAGCGTTGAAGCTTGGACAGCTTCATCCTACGAGCAGTACTTC; d_gene: NA; abundance: many; v_gene: TRBV29-1; j_gene: TRBJ2-7
CDR3aa: CASSEAGQGAVYSNQPQHF; CDR3nt: TGTGCCAGCAGTGAAGCTGGACAGGGGGCCGTTTATAGCAATCAGCCCCAGCATTTT; d_gene: TRBD1; abundance: few; v_gene: TRBV2; j_gene: TRBJ1-5
CDR3aa: CASSLTRDEFF; CDR3nt: TGTGCCAGCAGCCTTACCCGTGATGAGTTCTTC; d_gene: NA; abundance: NA; v_gene: TRBV5-6; j_gene: TRBJ2-1
CDR3aa: CASSLVLGAAYNEQFF; CDR3nt: TGCGCCAGCAGCTTGGTTCTGGGGGCAGCCTACAATGAGCAGTTCTTC; d_gene: NA; abundance: NA; v_gene: TRBV5-1; j_gene: TRBJ2-1
CDR3aa: CASIDRVNTEAFF; CDR3nt: TGTGCCAGCATCGACAGGGTGAACACTGAAGCTTTCTTT; d_gene: TRBD1; abundance: many; v_gene: TRBV25-1; j_gene: TRBJ1-1
CDR3aa: CASSMTPNTGELFF; CDR3nt: TGTGCCAGTAGTATGACACCGAACACCGGGGAGCTGTTTTTT; d_gene: NA; abundance: NA; v_gene: TRBV19; j_gene: TRBJ2-2
CDR3aa: CATSESPSGRGVQYF; CDR3nt: TGTGCCACCTCTGAATCACCTAGCGGGCGGGGTGTGCAGTACTTC; d_gene: TRBD2; abundance: many; v_gene: TRBV12-3/TRBV12-4; j_gene: TRBJ2-7
CDR3aa: CASSEGGQRYEQYF; CDR3nt: TGTGCCAGCAGTGAAGGGGGACAGCGGTACGAGCAGTACTTC; d_gene: TRBD1; abundance: many; v_gene: TRBV2; j_gene: TRBJ2-7
CDR3aa: CASSGDWRETAYNEQFF; CDR3nt: TGTGCCAGCAGCGGAGATTGGCGGGAGACGGCCTACAATGAGCAGTTCTTC; d_gene: TRBD2; abundance: many; v_gene: TRBV9; j_gene: TRBJ2-1
CDR3aa: CASSLDRAVSYEQYF; CDR3nt: TGTGCCAGCAGCTTAGATAGGGCAGTCTCCTACGAGCAGTACTTC; d_gene: NA; abundance: many; v_gene: TRBV7-8; j_gene: TRBJ2-7
CDR3aa: CASSIEQGPYEQYF; CDR3nt: TGTGCCAGTAGTATAGAACAGGGACCCTACGAGCAGTACTTC; d_gene: NA; abundance: few; v_gene: TRBV19; j_gene: TRBJ2-7
CDR3aa: CASSFSRGRNTDTQYF; CDR3nt: TGTGCCAGCAGCTTTTCTCGCGGGAGGAACACAGATACGCAGTATTTT; d_gene: TRBD2; abundance: few; v_gene: TRBV5-1; j_gene: TRBJ2-3
CDR3aa: CATKLFTPGQGTETQYF; CDR3nt: TGTGCCACCAAGCTATTTACACCGGGACAGGGAACAGAGACCCAGTACTTC; d_gene: TRBD1; abundance: many; v_gene: TRBV6-1; j_gene: TRBJ2-5
CDR3aa: CASSESNGGLYNEQFF; CDR3nt: TGCGCCAGCAGTGAGTCAAACGGAGGCCTTTACAATGAGCAGTTCTTC; d_gene: NA; abundance: few; v_gene: TRBV10-2; j_gene: TRBJ2-1
CDR3aa: CASSLEDRGYEAFF; CDR3nt: TGTGCCAGCAGCTTGGAGGACAGGGGATATGAAGCTTTCTTT; d_gene: TRBD1; abundance: many; v_gene: TRBV5-4; j_gene: TRBJ1-1
CDR3aa: CSARDQYSTNPREQYF; CDR3nt: TGCAGTGCTAGAGATCAATACAGTACCAATCCCCGCGAGCAGTACTTC; d_gene: NA; abundance: many; v_gene: TRBV20-1; j_gene: TRBJ2-7
CDR3aa: CSVGGGGIGDTEAFF; CDR3nt: TGCAGCGTTGGGGGAGGGGGAATCGGGGACACTGAAGCTTTCTTT; d_gene: NA; abundance: NA; v_gene: TRBV29-1; j_gene: TRBJ1-1
CDR3aa: CSARSSDLDTQYF; CDR3nt: TGCAGTGCTAGATCGTCCGACCTAGATACGCAGTATTTT; d_gene: NA; abundance: many; v_gene: TRBV20-1; j_gene: TRBJ2-3
CDR3aa: CSAQREAYEQYF; CDR3nt: TGCAGTGCCCAACGGGAGGCCTACGAGCAGTACTTC; d_gene: TRBD2; abundance: few; v_gene: TRBV20-1; j_gene: TRBJ2-7
CDR3aa: CASSLETGPYTGELFF; CDR3nt: TGTGCCAGCAGTTTAGAAACAGGGCCCTACACCGGGGAGCTGTTTTTT; d_gene: NA; abundance: few; v_gene: TRBV27; j_gene: TRBJ2-2
CDR3aa: CASSLGQGVSEQFF; CDR3nt: TGTGCCAGCAGCTTGGGACAGGGGGTCAGTGAGCAGTTCTTC; d_gene: TRBD1; abundance: many; v_gene: TRBV11-2; j_gene: TRBJ2-1
CDR3aa: CASSPQGQGGNIQYF; CDR3nt: TGTGCCAGCAGTCCACAAGGACAGGGCGGAAACATTCAGTACTTC; d_gene: TRBD1; abundance: many; v_gene: TRBV28; j_gene: TRBJ2-4
CDR3aa: CAWSMDRGRSQPQHF; CDR3nt: TGTGCCTGGAGTATGGACAGGGGCCGGTCTCAGCCCCAGCATTTT; d_gene: TRBD1; abundance: many; v_gene: TRBV30; j_gene: TRBJ1-5
CDR3aa: CAISAAHTSTDTQYF; CDR3nt: TGTGCCATCAGTGCAGCACACACCAGCACAGATACGCAGTATTTT; d_gene: NA; abundance: many; v_gene: TRBV10-3; j_gene: TRBJ2-3
CDR3aa: CASSLTWDITDTQYF; CDR3nt: TGCGCCAGCAGCTTGACTTGGGACATCACAGATACGCAGTATTTT; d_gene: NA; abundance: NA; v_gene: TRBV5-1; j_gene: TRBJ2-3
CDR3aa: CASSLDRGRGTEAFF; CDR3nt: TGTGCCAGCTCGTTGGACAGGGGGCGAGGGACTGAAGCTTTCTTT; d_gene: TRBD1; abundance: many; v_gene: TRBV3-1; j_gene: TRBJ1-1
CDR3aa: CASAGQASGNTIYF; CDR3nt: TGCGCCAGCGCCGGACAGGCCTCTGGAAACACCATATATTTT; d_gene: TRBD1; abundance: NA; v_gene: TRBV5-1; j_gene: TRBJ1-3
CDR3aa: CASKRDREGFYEQYF; CDR3nt: TGTGCCAGCAAACGGGACAGGGAGGGATTCTACGAGCAGTACTTC; d_gene: TRBD1; abundance: many; v_gene: TRBV6-1; j_gene: TRBJ2-7
CDR3aa: CASGGRTNTGELFF; CDR3nt: TGTGCCAGTGGCGGCAGGACGAACACCGGGGAGCTGTTTTTT; d_gene: NA; abundance: NA; v_gene: TRBV19; j_gene: TRBJ2-2
CDR3aa: CSVESGGTGSTYEQYF; CDR3nt: TGCAGCGTTGAAAGCGGGGGAACAGGGTCAACCTACGAGCAGTACTTC; d_gene: TRBD2; abundance: many; v_gene: TRBV29-1; j_gene: TRBJ2-7
CDR3aa: CASRLSTSGQETQYF; CDR3nt: TGTGCCAGCAGGTTATCCACTAGCGGCCAAGAGACCCAGTACTTC; d_gene: TRBD2; abundance: NA; v_gene: TRBV12-3/TRBV12-4; j_gene: TRBJ2-5
CDR3aa: CASRIPGDREQYF; CDR3nt: TGTGCCAGCAGAATACCAGGGGATCGCGAGCAGTACTTC; d_gene: NA; abundance: NA; v_gene: TRBV6-1; j_gene: TRBJ2-7
CDR3aa: CASSFYRDSSYEQYF; CDR3nt: TGTGCCAGCAGCTTCTACCGGGACAGCTCCTACGAGCAGTACTTC; d_gene: TRBD1; abundance: many; v_gene: TRBV11-2; j_gene: TRBJ2-7
CDR3aa: CASSFTAATGYRNTDTQYF; CDR3nt: TGTGCCAGCAGTTTCACAGCGGCCACGGGGTATCGGAACACAGATACGCAGTATTTT; d_gene: NA; abundance: few; v_gene: TRBV28; j_gene: TRBJ2-3